This TCR beta chain was profiled in a study of blood T cell repertoires in COVID-19. The germline V gene encodes CDR1 SGHVS and CDR2 FQNEAQ. The CDR3 loop spans 13 amino acids. V lost 9 bases and J 0 bases, leaving 9 bases between the germline ends. Original methodology: Counts of nucleated cells, estimated from reference gene primer amplification, were obtained. Sequencing used immunoSEQ multiplex PCR; TCRdb keeps in-frame clones, though not all of them. The DNA gave D and trimming, while V, J and clone size come from that table. The sample lists about 270,000 clones, approximately 80% occurring once.

This clonotype originated in a woman aged 55-70 years with active or convalescent COVID-19. The material sequenced was peripheral blood. The V gene is TRBV7-8, the J gene TRBJ1-5, with D possibly being TRBD1 (5 bases). The CDR3 spells CASRQNSNQPQHF. CDR3 coding DNA: TGTGCCAGTAGACAGAATAGCAATCAGCCCCAGCATTTT.